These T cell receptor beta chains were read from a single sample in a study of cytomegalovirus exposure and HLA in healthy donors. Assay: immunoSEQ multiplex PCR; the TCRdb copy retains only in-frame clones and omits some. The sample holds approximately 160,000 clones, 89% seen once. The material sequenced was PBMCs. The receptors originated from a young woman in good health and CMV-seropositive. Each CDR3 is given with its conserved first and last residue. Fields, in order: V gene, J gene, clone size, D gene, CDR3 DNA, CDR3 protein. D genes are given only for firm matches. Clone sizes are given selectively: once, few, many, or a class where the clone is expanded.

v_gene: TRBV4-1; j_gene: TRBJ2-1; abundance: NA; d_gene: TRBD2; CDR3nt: TGCGCCAGCAGCCAAAGAGGATGGCGGGAGGGTCCGGGTGAGCAGTTCTTC; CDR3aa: CASSQRGWREGPGEQFF
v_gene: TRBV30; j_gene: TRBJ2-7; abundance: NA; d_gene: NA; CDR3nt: TGTGCCTGGAGAACGGAGGGTTACGAGCAGTACTTC; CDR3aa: CAWRTEGYEQYF
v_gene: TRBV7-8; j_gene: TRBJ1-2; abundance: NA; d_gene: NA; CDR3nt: TGTGCCAGCAGCCAACAGGGTGGTGGCTACACCTTC; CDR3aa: CASSQQGGGYTF
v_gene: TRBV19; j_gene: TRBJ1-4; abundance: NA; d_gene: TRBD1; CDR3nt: TGTGCCAGTACGACCCAGGGACAGGGAAATGGAAAACTGTTTTTT; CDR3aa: CASTTQGQGNGKLFF
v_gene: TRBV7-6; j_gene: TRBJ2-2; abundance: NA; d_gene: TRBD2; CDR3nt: TGTGCCAGCAGCTTATGGTCTAGCGGGAACACCGGGGAGCTGTTTTTT; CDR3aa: CASSLWSSGNTGELFF
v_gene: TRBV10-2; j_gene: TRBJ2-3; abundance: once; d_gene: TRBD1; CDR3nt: TGCGCCACGACTACACAGGGGCGGTGGGTAACAGATACGCAGTATTTT; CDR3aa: CATTTQGRWVTDTQYF
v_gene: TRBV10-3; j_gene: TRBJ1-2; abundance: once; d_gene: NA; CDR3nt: TGTGCCATCAGCCTGGACAGAACCTCTAACTATGGCTACACCTTC; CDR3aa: CAISLDRTSNYGYTF
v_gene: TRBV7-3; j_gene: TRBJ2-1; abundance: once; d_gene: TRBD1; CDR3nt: TGTGCCAGCAGCTCGGACAGGGTGGCCAATGAGCAGTTCTTC; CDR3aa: CASSSDRVANEQFF
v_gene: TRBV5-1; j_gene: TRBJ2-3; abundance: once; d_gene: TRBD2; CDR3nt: TGCGCCAGCAGCCTAACCGGGACTAGCGGGGATACGCAGTATTTT; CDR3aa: CASSLTGTSGDTQYF
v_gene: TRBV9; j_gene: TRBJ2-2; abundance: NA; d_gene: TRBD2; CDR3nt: TGTGCCAGCAGCCCCTCTGCGGGGAGGGGCTGGGAGCTGTTTTTT; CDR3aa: CASSPSAGRGWELFF
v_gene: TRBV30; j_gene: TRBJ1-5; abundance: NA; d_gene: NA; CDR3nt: TGTGCCTGGAGTGTAGGCGGGCCAAGCAATCAGCCCCAGCATTTT; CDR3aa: CAWSVGGPSNQPQHF
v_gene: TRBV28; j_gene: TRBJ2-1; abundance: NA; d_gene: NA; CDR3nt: TGTGCCAGCAGTCGCCGCGGACTTGAGCAGTTCTTC; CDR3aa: CASSRRGLEQFF
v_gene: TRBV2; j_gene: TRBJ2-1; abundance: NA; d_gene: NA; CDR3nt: TGTGCCAGCACCAAGAGTCCCAAGGGGGATGAGCAGTTCTTC; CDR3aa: CASTKSPKGDEQFF
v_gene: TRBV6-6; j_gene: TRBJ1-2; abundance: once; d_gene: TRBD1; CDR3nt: TGTGCCAGCAGTTACTCGGAGGGGGCGTCCTATGGCTACACCTTC; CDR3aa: CASSYSEGASYGYTF